Presented here are 15 T cell receptor beta chains from one specimen sequenced in a study of CD8+ T cells in alopecia areata. The sample's time point: mouse skin 3 weeks after grafting. RNA extraction was followed by reverse transcription into cDNA, which acted as the sequencing template. The data were produced by immunoSEQ multiplex PCR, yet TCRdb's version contains in-frame clones alone and is incomplete. The sample gives thousands of clones, none seen only once, and the top ten clones hold approximately 9.8%. The sequenced sample was skin, obtained at week 3. These receptors were taken from a C3H/HeJ mouse with alopecia areata. The MHC haplotype recorded for the strain is H2-k.

By frequency in the sample, this clone is medium-sized. Genes and germline come from the mouse. The sequenced fragment ends 4 residues before the CDR3 boundary, so the rest is inferred from the germline J gene. The chain couples TRBV13-2 to TRBJ2-7, with 13 bases that match TRBD2. Per germline, CDR1 NNHNN and CDR2 SYGAGS (reference sequence). This CDR3 is built from 19 residues. The V segment lost 0 bases and the J segment 1 base; nucleotides outside the gene matches: 10. The CDR3 reads CASGDAEGGLGGASYEQYF. The CDR3 bases that were read are TGTGCCAGCGGTGATGCTGAAGGGGGACTGGGGGGGGCATCCTAT.

In the case of this clone: Gene names and germline refer to mouse. The CDR3 end is not reached by the read, which stops 4 residues before it; the germline J gene fills it in. The chain joins TRBV13-3 to TRBJ1-1, with 10 bases that match TRBD1. CDR1 is NNHDY and CDR2 is SYVADS in the germline V gene. The CDR3 extends over 14 amino acids. The V gene end was trimmed by 3 bases and the J gene end by 3 bases; junction bases not matched to a gene: 2. The covered CDR3 bases are TGTGCCAGCAGTGCGGGACAGGGGTACACA. The encoded protein is CASSAGQGYT. The entire CDR3 sequence reads CASSAGQGYTEVFF.

For this clone: Gene names are mouse gene names. The CDR3 goes on 4 residues after the read ends, and that part is filled in from the germline J gene. The chain is built from TRBV5 and TRBJ2-1, with 8 bases matching TRBD1. This CDR3 spans 14 amino acids. Germline V lookup: CDR1 LGHNA, CDR2 YNLKQL (reference sequence). The junction had 0 bases not matched to a gene; V was cut back by 2 bases and J by 3 bases. Here the CDR3 reads CASSQTGGYAEQFF. Incomplete CDR3 DNA: TGTGCCAGCAGCCAAACAGGGGGCTATGCT.

This clone was seen ten or more times. Mouse germline and gene names are used. The read finishes 4 residues shy of the CDR3 end, and the germline J gene is used to complete it. The gene calls are TRBV13-2 and TRBJ2-5, with 7 bases lining up with TRBD1. Germline V gene lookup returns CDR1 NNHNN and CDR2 SYGAGS (reference sequence). The CDR3 consists of 15 residues. Trimming at V came to 1 base and at J to 3 bases, leaving 5 bases not matched to a gene. This CDR3 is CASGDTGVRQDTQYF. The CDR3 DNA, read in part, is TGTGCCAGCGGTGATACAGGGGTTCGACAAGAC.

This clone was detected ten times or more. Gene names and germline refer to mouse. Read sequence stops 4 residues before the CDR3 end, and the germline J gene provides the missing end. V gene TRBV13-2 combines with J gene TRBJ2-5; 8 nucleotides line up with TRBD2. V lost 4 bases, J lost 1 base, and 2 bases stayed unmatched. The germline V gene has CDR1 NNHNN and CDR2 SYGAGS (reference sequence). The CDR3 has 14 amino acids. The covered CDR3 bases are TGTGCCAGCGGTCCTGGGGGGTACCAAGAC. Translation: CASGPGGYQD. The full CDR3 protein reads CASGPGGYQDTQYF.

As to this clone: The genes and germline here are from mouse. Read coverage stops 4 residues before the CDR3 terminus; the germline J gene supplies the remainder. V is TRBV13-2 and J is TRBJ1-1; 11 bases agree with TRBD1. With 2 bases clipped from V and 3 bases from J, the junction kept 3 bases outside the gene matches. The CDR3 has 15 amino acids. The germline gives CDR1 NNHNN, CDR2 SYGAGS (reference sequence). The covered CDR3 bases are TGTGCCAGCGGTGACCCGGGACAGGGGGACACA. Encoded protein: CASGDPGQGDT. Given in full, the CDR3 is CASGDPGQGDTEVFF.

This clone has at least ten counts. Gene labels here are mouse ones. The read stops 4 residues short of the end of the CDR3; the missing end is completed from the germline J gene. Distinct nucleotide sequences in the sample also encode this CDR3. The V and J genes are TRBV13-2 and TRBJ2-5; 8 nucleotides line up with TRBD2. The V gene end was trimmed by 0 bases and the J gene end by 3 bases; junction bases not matched to a gene: 3. Germline V gene lookup returns CDR1 NNHNN and CDR2 SYGAGS (reference sequence). This CDR3 is built from 15 residues. The chain's CDR3 is CASGDAPGGQDTQYF. The CDR3 bases that were read are TGTGCCAGCGGTGATGCACCTGGGGGGCAAGAC.

This clone came up many times. Mouse names are used for the genes. The missing CDR3 end, 4 residues past where the read stops, is filled in from the germline J gene. The chain is built from TRBV16 and TRBJ2-2, with TRBD2 matching 8 bases. The V gene end was trimmed by 3 bases and the J gene end by 3 bases; junction bases not matched to a gene: 3. Germline CDR1 SGHSA, CDR2 FRNQAP. The CDR3 extends over 15 amino acids. CDR3: CASSLGGPDTGQLYF. CDR3 bases read: TGTGCAAGCAGCTTGGGGGGGCCGGACACCGGG.

This clone showed up many times. All gene names here are mouse names. Coverage ceases 4 residues before the CDR3 finishes, and the germline J gene fills in the end. The chain joins TRBV13-2 to TRBJ1-1; D perhaps matches TRBD1 (6 bases). CDR3 length equals 12 residues. Germline CDR1 and CDR2: NNHNN and SYGAGS (reference sequence). Incomplete CDR3 DNA: TGTGCCAGCGGTGAAAGGGGGACA. It translates to CASGERGT. The full CDR3 protein is CASGERGTEVFF.

This clone is medium-sized (0.01 to 0.1%) by share. The listed genes are named as in mouse. The read falls 4 residues short of the CDR3 end, and the missing part is taken from the germline J gene. The V call is TRBV1, the J call TRBJ2-2, with TRBD2 identical over 7 bases. CDR1 is NSQYPW, CDR2 LRSPGD, per germline (reference sequence). This CDR3 contains 17 residues. J was trimmed by 0 bases and V by 0 bases; bases with no gene match: 4. The CDR3 spells CTCSADITGANTGQLYF. The CDR3 DNA, read in part, is TGCACCTGCAGTGCAGATATTACTGGGGCAAACACCGGG.

This clone has only a few counts. Gene and germline names: mouse. The CDR3 sequence: CASGGLGLSYEQYF. The sequenced CDR3 bases are TGTGCCAGCGGCGGACTGGGGCTCTCCTAT. The chain is built from TRBV13-2 and TRBJ2-7; 9 positions match TRBD2. The read terminates 4 residues before the CDR3 end, so the remaining end is supplied by the germline J gene. The germline V gene has CDR1 NNHNN and CDR2 SYGAGS (reference sequence). J was trimmed by 0 bases and V by 5 bases; bases with no gene match: 3. The CDR3 covers 14 residues.

This clone has just a few counts. Genes here carry mouse names. Sequencing ends 4 residues short of the CDR3 end; the germline J gene provides the rest. This chain connects TRBV13-2 to TRBJ1-2; 10 nucleotides line up with TRBD1. The junction had 5 bases not matched to a gene; V was cut back by 6 bases and J by 3 bases. Germline V gene sequence: CDR1 NNHNN, CDR2 SYGAGS (reference sequence). This CDR3 has 14 residues. The CDR3 protein is CASAPGTGDSDYTF. The part of the CDR3 DNA that was read is TGTGCCAGCGCCCCCGGGACAGGGGACTCC.

As to this clone: Gene and germline names: mouse. The sequence runs out 4 residues before the end of the CDR3; the remainder is reconstructed from the germline J gene. The chain couples TRBV13-2 to TRBJ2-7, with 9 bases fitting TRBD2. The CDR3 sequence is 14 residues long. CDR1 is NNHNN and CDR2 is SYGAGS in the germline V gene (reference sequence). Incomplete CDR3 DNA: TGTGCCAGCGGTGATGCCTGGGGGGGGTAT. It translates to CASGDAWGGY. In full, the CDR3 reads CASGDAWGGYEQYF.

This clone has a count of ten or more. Any gene name here is a mouse gene name. Sequencing ends 4 residues short of the CDR3 end; the germline J gene provides the rest. This rearrangement joins TRBV5 to TRBJ2-1, with TRBD2 matching over 9 bases. Trimming cost V 4 bases and J 3 bases; bases outside gene matches: 1. Germline loops: CDR1 LGHNA, CDR2 YNLKQL (reference sequence). CDR3 length: 14 amino acids. The chain's CDR3 is CASSPTGGYAEQFF. The CDR3 bases that were read are TGTGCCAGCAGCCCGACTGGGGGCTATGCT.

In its sample, this clone ranks as medium-sized. Gene names refer to mouse genes. The read falls 4 residues short of the CDR3 end, and the missing part is taken from the germline J gene. The chain has TRBV19 and TRBJ2-2; 7 positions match TRBD1. The ends lost 3 bases at V and 3 bases at J; junction bases unmatched: 2. This CDR3 is built from 14 residues. Germline V gene lookup returns CDR1 FNHDT and CDR2 SITEND (reference sequence). Partial CDR3 DNA: TGTGCCAGCAGTAAGACAGGGCACACCGGG. This encodes CASSKTGHTG. From start to end, the CDR3 is CASSKTGHTGQLYF.